The 27 T cell receptor beta chains in this list originate from one sample, sequenced in a study of patients and donors after allogeneic stem cell transplantation. TCRdb fed the RT-PCR reads into MiXCR, producing one record per CDR3 protein. In the table there are 200,000 to 250,000 distinct CDR3 sequences, roughly 14% of which are singletons. The sequencing input was blood, either unsorted or a sorted T cell fraction (not recorded which). The receptors come from a human donor who was either an allogeneic HSCT recipient or a stem cell or donor lymphocyte infusion donor (not recorded which). It is not recorded whose cells these are; they may come from a transplant donor.

This clonotype came up a few times. The chain recombines TRBV3-1 with TRBJ1-1; tentative D call: TRBD1 (5 bases). Germline V CDR1 and CDR2: LGHDT, YNNKEL (reference sequence). V was pared by 1 base and J by 4 bases, with 7 bases between. The length of the CDR3 is 13 residues. As DNA, the CDR3 is TGTGCCAGCAGCCAAGTCCAGGGCACTGAAGCTTTCTTT. Protein sequence: CASSQVQGTEAFF.

In its sample, this clonotype was seen a few times. The chain recombines TRBV5-1 with TRBJ1-1; 7 nucleotides line up with TRBD1. Trimming removed 5 bases from V and 7 bases from J; junction bases left unmatched: 5. CDR1 is SGHRS and CDR2 is YFSETQ in the germline V gene. CDR3 length: 12 residues. DNA of the CDR3: TGCGCCAGCAGGGGGACAGTACGTGAAGCTTTCTTT. Translated, it gives CASRGTVREAFF.

This chain connects TRBV10-3 to TRBJ2-7, with D possibly being TRBD1 or TRBD2 (6 bases each). The CDR3 is made up of 14 amino acids. V dropped 4 bases and J dropped 6 bases, with 16 bases sitting between them. Germline assignment: CDR1 ENHRY and CDR2 SYGVKD. The CDR3 bases are TGTGCCATCAGTGGAACAGGGAGGTTCTCCGAGCAGTACTTC. Residues: CAISGTGRFSEQYF.

This clonotype came up many times. This sequence joins TRBV11-2 and TRBJ1-1; 7 bases map to TRBD1. V shed 2 bases and J 5 bases; nucleotides not matched to a gene: 2. Germline lookup yields CDR1 SGHAT and CDR2 FQNNGV. The CDR3 has 13 residues. The CDR3 reads CASSLNRGTEAFF. The CDR3 DNA reads as TGTGCCAGCAGCTTAAACAGGGGAACTGAAGCTTTCTTT.

A few counts support this clonotype. V is TRBV20-1 and J is TRBJ2-1; 12 positions agree with TRBD2. Germline V gene lookup returns CDR1 DFQATT and CDR2 SNEGSKA (reference sequence). J was trimmed by 3 bases and V by 6 bases; bases with no gene match: 9. This CDR3 spans 16 amino acids. CDR3: CSAGGGLAGGYNEQFF. For the CDR3, the DNA is TGCAGTGCAGGAGGGGGACTAGCGGGCGGCTACAATGAGCAGTTCTTC.

This clonotype has a handful of counts. The chain has TRBV6-5 and TRBJ2-2; no firm D call. V was clipped by 3 bases and J by 3 bases, with 17 bases between them. Per germline, CDR1 MNHEY and CDR2 SVGAGI. CDR3 length: 17 residues. This chain's CDR3 is CASSYLETPAYTGELFF. DNA of the CDR3: TGTGCCAGCAGTTATCTAGAGACCCCAGCATACACCGGGGAGCTGTTTTTT.

The chain has TRBV5-4 and TRBJ1-2; D might be TRBD1 (5 bases). Germline CDR1 and CDR2: SGHNT and YYREEE (reference sequence). Deletions cut 4 bases from V and 8 bases from J, with 18 bases between. The CDR3 covers 14 residues. Written as DNA, the CDR3 is TGTGCCAGCAGCCATGTGGGCAGGGAGCACGGCTACACCTTC. Translated: CASSHVGREHGYTF. Full variable domain (rest looked up from reference TRBV5-4 and TRBJ1-2): ETGVTQSPTHLIKTRGQQVTLRCSSQSGHNTVSWYQQALGQGPQFIFQYYREEENGRGNFPPRFSGLQFPNYSSELNVNALELDDSALYLCASSHVGREHGYTFGSGTRLTVV.

The chain links TRBV5-1 to TRBJ2-3; 7 nucleotides line up with TRBD2. This CDR3 region has 15 residues. Unmatched junction bases numbered 7, after V lost 0 bases and J lost 6 bases. In germline, CDR1 is SGHRS, CDR2 YFSETQ. The CDR3 coding sequence is TGCGCCAGCAGCTTGGAAGCGGGATCGTTCGATACGCAGTATTTT. It yields the protein CASSLEAGSFDTQYF.

This clonotype was detected many times. This chain joins TRBV7-2 and TRBJ2-1; 14 bases match TRBD2. This CDR3 comprises 16 residues. The germline V gene has CDR1 SGHTA and CDR2 FQGNSA. V lost 4 bases and J lost 7; bases outside the gene matches: 6. CDR3 DNA: TGTGCCAGCAGCTCAATGACTAGCGGGAGGGCTAATGAGCAGTTCTTC. Translated: CASSSMTSGRANEQFF. The variable domain in full, with the rest retrieved from reference TRBV7-2 and TRBJ2-1, is GAGVSQSPSNKVTEKGKDVELRCDPISGHTALYWYRQSLGQGLEFLIYFQGNSAPDKSGLPSDRFSAERTGGSVSTLTIQRTQQEDSAVYLCASSSMTSGRANEQFFGPGTRLTVL.

The J gene is TRBJ2-7, the V gene TRBV4-1; 12 nucleotides agree with TRBD2. The ends lost 0 bases at V and 0 bases at J; junction bases unmatched: 9. Germline CDR1 and CDR2: MGHRA and YSYEKL. The CDR3 is 19 amino acids. The CDR3: CASSQDQWTSGVSSYEQYF. CDR3 nucleotides: TGCGCCAGCAGCCAAGATCAGTGGACTAGCGGGGTGAGCTCCTACGAGCAGTACTTC.

This clonotype was observed many times. V usage is TRBV12-3 or TRBV12-4 and J usage is TRBJ1-1; D might be TRBD1 (6 bases). Trimming took off 2 bases at V and 4 bases at J, with 8 bases between the two ends. The CDR3 is 13 amino acids. The chain's CDR3 is CASSLRGGTEAFF. CDR3 nucleotides: TGTGCCAGCAGTTTAAGAGGGGGCACTGAAGCTTTCTTT.

This clonotype was seen only a few times. V gene TRBV20-1 combines with J gene TRBJ1-2; TRBD1 matches 7 bases. CDR1 is DFQATT, CDR2 SNEGSKA, per germline (reference sequence). V lost 5 bases and J lost 6; bases outside the gene matches: 15. This CDR3 has 15 amino acids. The CDR3 DNA follows: TGCAGTGCTGCGACAGGGAGTGGTCGGTCGGATGGCTACACCTTC. This translates into CSAATGSGRSDGYTF.

This chain connects TRBV4-2 to TRBJ1-2; D gene uncertain. Trimming stripped 4 bases from V and 8 bases from J, with 20 bases between. The length of the CDR3 is 15 residues. Germline V gene lookup returns CDR1 LGHNA and CDR2 YNFKEQ. Written as DNA, the CDR3 is TGTGCCAGCAGCCTAGCTCACTTGGATCCTTTGGGCTACACCTTC. Residues: CASSLAHLDPLGYTF.

The chain combines TRBV5-1 with TRBJ2-7; 7 bases are a match to TRBD2. The CDR3 contains 15 residues. Per the germline V gene, CDR1 is SGHRS and CDR2 is YFSETQ. J gave up 2 bases and V 4 bases, and 9 bases lay outside the gene matches. The CDR3 region has the DNA TGCGCCAGCAGCATAGCCGGGACTACGACCTACGAGCAGTACTTC. Protein: CASSIAGTTTYEQYF.

This clonotype was observed many times. This chain connects TRBV12-3 or TRBV12-4 to TRBJ1-1; the D is unclear. Between the trimmed V and J ends, which lost 1 base and 2 bases, there was a span of 17 bases. This CDR3 has 17 amino acids. The CDR3: CASSLGEPGRSNTEAFF. Here the CDR3 DNA reads TGTGCCAGCAGTTTAGGGGAGCCAGGAAGATCTAACACTGAAGCTTTCTTT.

The rearrangement uses TRBV6-1 and TRBJ2-3, with 10 bases that match TRBD1. CDR3 length: 13 residues. V was pared by 10 bases and J by 4 bases, with 5 bases of the junction left unmatched. Per the germline V gene, CDR1 is MNHNS and CDR2 is SASEGT. The CDR3 DNA follows: TGTGCCACCCGGGACAGGGGCGCAGATACGCAGTATTTT. This translates into CATRDRGADTQYF.

The chain joins TRBV7-9 to TRBJ2-7, with 8 nucleotides matching TRBD2. The ends lost 5 bases at V and 7 bases at J; junction bases unmatched: 7. The germline V gene encodes CDR1 SEHNR and CDR2 FQNEAQ (reference sequence). The CDR3 is 13 amino acids. The DNA for the CDR3 is TGTGCCAGCAGCCGAGTTCCGGGAGGGGAGCAGTACTTC. This codes for CASSRVPGGEQYF.

The chain employs TRBV11-2 and TRBJ2-3, with TRBD2 matching over 16 bases. This CDR3 contains 17 residues. Germline CDR1 is SGHAT and CDR2 is FQNNGV. After removal of 5 bases from V and 6 bases from J, the junction contained 8 bases not matched to a gene. In DNA, the CDR3 is TGTGCCAGCAGCCGAGGGACTAGCGGGGGGGCAAGGGATACGCAGTATTTT. This encodes CASSRGTSGGARDTQYF.

This clonotype turned up a few times. V usage is TRBV5-6 and J usage is TRBJ1-6; D is uncertain. The CDR3 sequence is 17 residues long. V was pared by 0 bases and J by 9 bases, with 19 bases between. Germline V CDR1 and CDR2: SGHDT, YYEEEE. CDR3 residues: CASSLESGVPTGSPLHF. Here the CDR3 DNA reads TGTGCCAGCAGCTTGGAGTCGGGCGTACCGACGGGTTCACCCCTCCACTTT.

Of note for this clonotype: This could be a read error, since a much larger clone is one nucleotide away. V and J are TRBV5-1 and TRBJ2-5; D not resolved. This CDR3 spans 15 amino acids. Germline V CDR1 and CDR2: SGHRS, YFSETQ. CDR3 coding DNA: TGCGTCAGCAGCTTGGCCGCCCGAACCCAGGAGACCCAGTACTTC. Residues: CVSSLAARTQETQYF. The full variable domain, completed using reference TRBV5-1 and TRBJ2-5, is KAGVTQTPRYLIKTRGQQVTLSCSPISGHRSVSWYQQTPGQGLQFLFEYFSETQRNKGNFPGRFSGRQFSNSRSEMNVSTLELGDSALYLCVSSLAARTQETQYFGPGTRLLVL.

This clonotype showed up many times. The genes are TRBV7-4 and TRBJ1-4, with 9 bases lining up with TRBD1. Germline values: CDR1 SGHVT, CDR2 SQSDAQ. CDR3 size: 14 residues. The V and J ends lost 0 bases and 8 bases, in that order; junction bases with no gene match: 1. For the CDR3, the DNA is TGTGCCAGCAGCTTAGCGGGACAGGGAGAAAAACTGTTTTTT. It translates to CASSLAGQGEKLFF.

This clonotype occurred many times. The CDR3 DNA is TGTGCCAGCAGCTTAGCGCGAGCAGGGGACACTCGCAGCTATGGCTACACCTTC. Its translation is CASSLARAGDTRSYGYTF. The gene calls are TRBV7-2 and TRBJ1-2; D is perhaps TRBD1 (6 bases). Germline V lookup: CDR1 SGHTA, CDR2 FQGNSA. The CDR3 contains 18 residues. With 0 bases removed from V and 4 bases from J, the gap between germline ends came to 21 bases.

The CDR3 DNA sequence: TGCAGTGCCGGGGGACTGGAAGAAGAGACCCAGTACTTC. As protein: CSAGGLEEETQYF. This chain connects TRBV20-1 to TRBJ2-5; perhaps TRBD2 as D (6 bases). V dropped 6 bases and J dropped 3 bases, with 14 bases sitting between them. CDR1 is DFQATT and CDR2 is SNEGSKA in the germline V gene (reference sequence). This CDR3 comprises 13 residues.

This clonotype was detected ten times or more. The chain combines TRBV7-2 with TRBJ2-1, with D unresolved. V was shortened by 2 bases and J by 7 bases, with 3 bases between the two germline ends. This CDR3 comprises 11 residues. In germline, CDR1 is SGHTA, CDR2 FQGNSA. In nucleotides, the CDR3 is TGTGCCAGCAGCTTAAAAAATGAGCAGTTCTTC. It translates to CASSLKNEQFF. Drawing the rest from reference TRBV7-2 and TRBJ2-1, the complete variable domain is GAGVSQSPSNKVTEKGKDVELRCDPISGHTALYWYRQSLGQGLEFLIYFQGNSAPDKSGLPSDRFSAERTGGSVSTLTIQRTQQEDSAVYLCASSLKNEQFFGPGTRLTVL.

This chain links TRBV12-3 or TRBV12-4 with TRBJ2-3; D is uncertain. V was clipped by 0 bases and J by 10 bases, with 14 bases between them. This CDR3 is built from 14 residues. The CDR3 nucleotides are TGTGCCAGCAGTTTAGCGGGTGGCCCCATGGCGCAGTATTTT. Its protein product is CASSLAGGPMAQYF.

This clonotype has more than one count but fewer than ten. The rearrangement joins TRBV7-3 to TRBJ2-3; 14 bases line up with TRBD2. Trimming cost V 5 bases and J 1 base; bases outside gene matches: 5. The CDR3 totals 17 residues. The V gene's germline CDR1 is SGHTA and CDR2 FQGTGA. The CDR3 DNA reads as TGTGCCAGCAGCCTAATGGGACTAGCGGGAGGCACAGATACGCAGTATTTT. Amino acids: CASSLMGLAGGTDTQYF.

V is TRBV30 and J is TRBJ2-3; 8 bases are shared with TRBD2. From germline, CDR1 is GTSNPN and CDR2 SVGIG (reference sequence). This CDR3 is 16 amino acids long. V lost 0 bases, J lost 4 bases, and 9 bases stayed unmatched. The CDR3 DNA sequence: TGTGCCTGGAGTGTACTGTACGGGGGGGCACCAGATACGCAGTATTTT. Translating it yields CAWSVLYGGAPDTQYF.